A selection of T cell receptor beta chains follows, all from one sample in a study of blood T cell repertoires in COVID-19. Only in-frame clones appear in the TCRdb table, and some are missing; sequencing was by immunoSEQ multiplex PCR. In the table there are 130,000 to 150,000 clones, 84% of which are singletons. The sequencing sample was made of peripheral blood. The origin of the receptors is a human donor in a cohort sampled during active COVID-19. The CDR3 runs from the conserved cysteine through the conserved F or W. The order of the fields is D gene, clone size, J gene, V gene, CDR3 DNA, CDR3 protein. The D gene is left open where the match is weak. Expanded clones get a size class; other rows say once, few or many, or leave the size out.

TRBD1 . TRBJ1-2 TRBV19 TGTGCCAGTTCGGCAGGGGGCTATGGCTACACCTTC CASSAGGYGYTF
. . TRBJ1-1 TRBV5-1 TGCGCCAGCAGCCTTCCCGAGGTTGTAGCATCGAACACTGAAGCTTTCTTT CASSLPEVVASNTEAFF
TRBD2 . TRBJ2-1 TRBV6-5 TGTGCCAGCAGTCGGGAGGTAGCCCATGAGCAGTTCTTC CASSREVAHEQFF
TRBD2 . TRBJ2-5 TRBV5-6 TGTGCCAGCAGCTTGCCTAGCGGGGGTCAAGAGACCCAGTACTTC CASSLPSGGQETQYF
. . TRBJ2-2 TRBV5-1 TGCGCCAGCAGCCCGGACAGACCAACCGGGGAGCTGTTTTTT CASSPDRPTGELFF
TRBD1 . TRBJ1-2 TRBV5-1 TGCGCCAGCAGCTACGGACAGGGCAATATTAACTATGGCTACACCTTC CASSYGQGNINYGYTF
TRBD2 . TRBJ2-2 TRBV18 TGTGCCAGCTCGCGACTAGCGGGAATAGCCGGGGAGCTGTTTTTT CASSRLAGIAGELFF
TRBD2 . TRBJ2-3 TRBV4-1 TGCGCCAGCAGCCAAGATGGGACTAGCGGGGGATCTGTAGATACGCAGTATTTT CASSQDGTSGGSVDTQYF
TRBD1 . TRBJ2-6 TRBV19 TGTGCCTCGGCACAGGGGGTGTTCTCTGGGGCCAACGTCCTGACTTTC CASAQGVFSGANVLTF
. once TRBJ2-1 TRBV28 TGTGCCAGCAGTCCCGGGGGGCTCTCCTACAATGAGCAGTTCTTC CASSPGGLSYNEQFF
. once TRBJ2-5 TRBV21-1 TGTGCCAGCAGCCAATCTCACAGGGTGGAAGAGACCCAGTACTTC CASSQSHRVEETQYF
TRBD1 . TRBJ2-2 TRBV9 TGTGCCAGCAGCGTAGATGACAGGGCGGCCACCGGGGAGCTGTTTTTT CASSVDDRAATGELFF
. . TRBJ1-1 TRBV7-9 TGTGCCAGCAGTATACCCCCGGTATCTGAAGCTTTCTTT CASSIPPVSEAFF
. . TRBJ2-7 TRBV11-1 TGTGCCAGCAGTCCCACCGGGACATCCGGTTACGAGCAGTACTTC CASSPTGTSGYEQYF
TRBD1 . TRBJ2-2 TRBV28 TGTGCCAGCACCCCATCACAGGGGGGCACCGGGGAGCTGTTTTTT CASTPSQGGTGELFF
TRBD1 . TRBJ1-1 TRBV6-1 TGTGCCAGCAGTGAATCCAGGGGGGTAACTGAAGCTTTCTTT CASSESRGVTEAFF
. few TRBJ1-3 TRBV5-1 TGCGCCAGCAGCTTGGGGGCTTCTGGAAACACCATATATTTT CASSLGASGNTIYF
. few TRBJ1-4 TRBV6-5 TGTGCCAGCAGTTACTCGTCGGCAGGCCTGAATGAAAAACTGTTTTTT CASSYSSAGLNEKLFF
TRBD2 . TRBJ2-3 TRBV30 TGTGCCTGGGCGCGGGAGGGGACAGATACGCAGTATTTT CAWAREGTDTQYF
TRBD2 few TRBJ2-3 TRBV7-2 TGTGCCAGCAGCTTAGCGGGACTAGCGGGAGATACGCAGTATTTT CASSLAGLAGDTQYF
. . TRBJ1-5 TRBV28 TGTGCCAGCAGTTCCCCGGCCGGGTTCAATCAGCCCCAGCATTTT CASSSPAGFNQPQHF
TRBD2 . TRBJ2-3 TRBV4-2 TGTGCCAGCAGCCAAGGACTAGCGGGGACTAGCACAGATACGCAGTATTTT CASSQGLAGTSTDTQYF
. . TRBJ2-7 TRBV2 TGTGCCAGCATGAAAAACTACTACGAGCAGTACTTC CASMKNYYEQYF
. . TRBJ2-1 TRBV5-4 TGTGCCAGCAGCTCCCTCGGACAGACTTCCTACAATGAGCAGTTCTTC CASSSLGQTSYNEQFF
. . TRBJ2-5 TRBV2 TGTGCCAGCGGGGCAGGGCCCAGATGGGAGACCCAGTACTTC CASGAGPRWETQYF
TRBD2 . TRBJ2-2 TRBV15 TGTGCCACCAGCAGAAAGGGTAGCGGGAGGTATACCGGGGAGCTGTTTTTT CATSRKGSGRYTGELFF
. . TRBJ2-7 TRBV29-1 TGCAGCGTGCGGACAGCCAGCTCCTACGAGCAGTACTTC CSVRTASSYEQYF
. . TRBJ2-1 TRBV2 TGTGCCAGCAGTGAGGGGCTTGAAAATGAGCAGTTCTTC CASSEGLENEQFF
. . TRBJ2-1 TRBV5-1 TGCGCCAGCAGCGCGGGCCGGGAGCAGTTCTTC CASSAGREQFF
. few TRBJ2-6 TRBV6-4 TGTGCCAGCAGTGAAAGTGGTCTAACTGGGGCCAACGTCCTGACTTTC CASSESGLTGANVLTF
. . TRBJ2-2 TRBV12-3/TRBV12-4 TGTGCCAGCGGCTACACCGGGGAGCTGTTTTTT CASGYTGELFF
. . TRBJ1-1 TRBV6-4 TGTGCCAGCAGTGAAGGGGATTACGGCACTGAAGCTTTCTTT CASSEGDYGTEAFF
. . TRBJ1-2 TRBV2 TGTGCCAGCAGCGGGAAAATTACAGGGAACTATGGCTACACCTTC CASSGKITGNYGYTF
. . TRBJ2-2 TRBV29-1 TGCAGCGTCCGGGACACCTCCACCGGGGAGCTGTTTTTT CSVRDTSTGELFF
TRBD2 . TRBJ2-3 TRBV7-6 TGTGCCAGCAGCTTAGCTCGGCTAGCGGGACGCACAGATACGCAGTATTTT CASSLARLAGRTDTQYF
. . TRBJ2-7 TRBV18 TGTGCCAGCTCACCCACCTTCGGAGTAGAGGCCTACGAGCAGTACTTC CASSPTFGVEAYEQYF
. . TRBJ1-1 TRBV19 TGTGCCAGTCAAAGGGTTTCCGGGGACACTGAAGCTTTCTTT CASQRVSGDTEAFF
TRBD2 . TRBJ2-5 TRBV2 TGTGCCAGCCAGACTAGCGGGAGAGGGGAGACCCAGTACTTC CASQTSGRGETQYF
TRBD1 . TRBJ2-5 TRBV24-1 TGTGCCACCAGTGACACCGGGACAGGGGAGGTCGGGGAGACCCAGTACTTC CATSDTGTGEVGETQYF
TRBD2 . TRBJ2-1 TRBV5-1 TGCGCCAGCAGCTCCACTAGCGGGGGGGCCAATGAGCAGTTCTTC CASSSTSGGANEQFF
. . TRBJ2-3 TRBV4-2 TGTGCCAGCAGCCAAGATTTAGCGGACGACTCGATCTGGGAATTGAGAACAGATACGCAGTATTTT CASSQDLADDSIWELRTDTQYF
TRBD2 . TRBJ2-2 TRBV19 TGTGCCAGTCGCTATGGCTTGGGGGGAGGGACCGGGGAGCTGTTTTTT CASRYGLGGGTGELFF
. . TRBJ1-6 TRBV5-1 TGCGCCAGCAGCTTGGCTGCAGGGGCGGGTAGAGACTCACCCCTCCACTTT CASSLAAGAGRDSPLHF
. few TRBJ1-2 TRBV27 TGTGCCAGCAGTTTCATCCCCGCGTACTATGGCTACACCTTC CASSFIPAYYGYTF
. . TRBJ2-3 TRBV30 TGTGCCTCCCTGATTCCCGGGGCAGATACGCAGTATTTT CASLIPGADTQYF